The 29 T cell receptor beta chains in this list originate from one sample, sequenced in a study of PD-1 blockade in classical Hodgkin lymphoma. No patient escaped relapse after autologous stem cell transplantation, and brentuximab vedotin exposure varied. TCRdb's table, derived via immunoSEQ multiplex PCR, lists solely in-frame clones and lacks some. The sample holds some 64,000 clones; approximately 90% are singletons and the top ten take roughly 15%. Sequencing used peripheral blood mononuclear cells (PBMCs), obtained at baseline. Receptor source: a human donor with classical Hodgkin lymphoma.

This clone was recorded only once. The rearrangement joins TRBV6-5 to TRBJ1-2; D is ambiguous. CDR1 MNHEY and CDR2 SVGAGI come from the germline V gene. Trimming left V 2 bases short and J 4 bases short, with 11 bases between. The CDR3 runs to 14 residues. The CDR3 nucleotides are TGTGCCAGCAGTTACGCGGGATTCAGCTATGGCTACACCTTC. It yields the protein CASSYAGFSYGYTF.

The genes are TRBV11-2 and TRBJ2-6; D is perhaps TRBD1 (6 bases). Between the trimmed V and J ends, which lost 5 bases and 0 bases, there was a span of 14 bases. Germline-derived CDR1 and CDR2 are SGHAT and FQNNGV. CDR3 size: 17 residues. CDR3 sequence reads: CASSQDRWSSGANVLTF. In DNA form, the CDR3 reads TGTGCCAGCAGCCAAGACAGGTGGAGCTCTGGGGCCAACGTCCTGACTTTC.

CDR3 amino acids: CASSVRTVSNNEQFF. CDR3 nucleotides: TGTGCCAGCAGCGTTCGGACAGTCAGCAACAATGAGCAGTTCTTC. The chain is built from TRBV9 and TRBJ2-1, with D maybe TRBD1 (6 bases). Germline V gene lookup returns CDR1 SGDLS and CDR2 YYNGEE. The CDR3 contains 15 residues. The V and J ends lost 2 bases and 5 bases respectively, with 14 bases between them.

This clone is a singleton in its sample. This chain's CDR3 is CATANRAFYEQYF. The CDR3 DNA is TGTGCCACAGCTAACAGGGCCTTCTACGAGCAGTACTTC. This chain uses TRBV19 with TRBJ2-7; the D gene is possibly TRBD1 (6 bases). The CDR3 totals 13 residues. Germline-derived CDR1 and CDR2 are LNHDA and SQIVND (reference sequence). Trimming cost V 10 bases and J 3 bases, with 16 bases left between them.

The chain has TRBV10-2 and TRBJ1-5, with D possibly matching TRBD1 (6 bases). The CDR3 sequence is 13 residues long. CDR1 is WSHSY and CDR2 is SAAADI in the germline V gene. V gave up 9 bases and J gave up 6 bases, with 15 bases separating them. The CDR3 coding sequence is TGCGCCAGTACAGGGCAGATCGCTCAGCCCCAGCATTTT. Protein sequence: CASTGQIAQPQHF.

The gene calls are TRBV10-1 and TRBJ2-3, with D unresolved. The CDR3 has 15 residues. From germline, CDR1 is WNHNN and CDR2 SYGVQD (reference sequence). The V end lost 8 bases, the J end lost 0 bases, and 15 bases lay between the germline ends. The CDR3 bases are TGCGCCAGCCTCCAGGCCAGACCTAGCACAGATACGCAGTATTTT. It encodes CASLQARPSTDTQYF.

This clone was observed a few times. This rearrangement joins TRBV4-1 to TRBJ1-1; the D is unclear. The CDR3 loop spans 13 amino acids. Germline V gene lookup returns CDR1 MGHRA and CDR2 YSYEKL. V was cut by 5 bases and J by 8 bases, with 15 bases left in between. The CDR3 nucleotides read TGCGCCAGCAGCATCGAGGATGGCTACGAAGCTTTCTTT. Amino acids: CASSIEDGYEAFF.

V usage is TRBV10-1 and J usage is TRBJ2-7; 7 bases line up with TRBD2. V was clipped by 9 bases and J by 1 base; unmatched bases: 6. CDR3 length: 13 amino acids. Germline V gene sequence: CDR1 WNHNN, CDR2 SYGVQD (reference sequence). The CDR3 region is CASSSGLSYEQYF. The CDR3 region has the DNA TGCGCCAGTTCTAGCGGTCTTTCCTACGAGCAGTACTTC.

The chain combines TRBV7-9 with TRBJ2-7; TRBD2 is a possible D gene (5 bases). Germline CDR1 and CDR2: SEHNR and FQNEAQ (reference sequence). The CDR3 is 16 residues long. V was shortened by 3 bases and J by 0 bases, with 15 bases between the two germline ends. For the CDR3, the DNA is TGTGCCAGCAGCTTTGATGGACTCACTAGCTCCTACGAGCAGTACTTC. Its protein product is CASSFDGLTSSYEQYF.

The DNA for the CDR3 is TGTGCCAGCAGTCAGGGACAGGAGATCTATGGCTACACCTTC. This sequence encodes CASSQGQEIYGYTF. The chain is built from TRBV28 and TRBJ1-2; 8 bases map to TRBD1. The CDR3 runs 14 residues. V lost 5 bases and J lost 4; bases outside the gene matches: 6. Germline-derived CDR1 and CDR2 are MDHEN and SYDVKM.

The gene calls are TRBV15 and TRBJ1-5; D perhaps matches TRBD1 (6 bases). Germline V CDR1 and CDR2: LNHNV, YYDKDF (reference sequence). The germline V and J ends were trimmed by 6 bases and 10 bases, with 22 bases remaining between them. This CDR3 spans 15 amino acids. Here the CDR3 reads CATRGSGDNHGPQHF. CDR3 in DNA: TGTGCCACCAGGGGGTCGGGGGACAATCACGGTCCCCAGCATTTT.

The rearrangement joins TRBV15 to TRBJ2-5, with 7 bases fitting TRBD2. The CDR3 length is 15 residues. With V trimmed by 0 bases and J by 2 bases, 3 bases remained unmatched. Germline V lookup: CDR1 LNHNV, CDR2 YYDKDF (reference sequence). CDR3 bases: TGTGCCACCAGCAGAGATGGCGGGGGACAAGAGACCCAGTACTTC. It translates to CATSRDGGGQETQYF.

This chain's CDR3 is CASSSDAHRYNEQFF. The CDR3 DNA reads TGTGCCAGCAGCTCCGATGCCCACAGGTACAATGAGCAGTTCTTC. This rearrangement joins TRBV7-9 to TRBJ2-1; D perhaps matches TRBD1 (5 bases). This CDR3 contains 15 residues. Germline V gene lookup returns CDR1 SEHNR and CDR2 FQNEAQ (reference sequence). Trimming stripped 4 bases from V and 4 bases from J, with 14 bases between.

V and J are TRBV5-1 and TRBJ2-5; D is perhaps TRBD2 (7 bases). The length of the CDR3 is 16 residues. CDR1 is SGHRS and CDR2 is YFSETQ in the germline V gene. V lost 2 bases to trimming and J lost 5 bases, with 19 bases between them. The CDR3 loop is CASSLRAGAIGETQYF. The CDR3 nucleotides read TGCGCCAGCAGCTTAAGGGCGGGGGCAATTGGGGAGACCCAGTACTTC.

This clone was recorded once. The J gene is TRBJ1-2, the V gene TRBV19; D might be TRBD1 (5 bases). The V end lost 1 base, the J end lost 0 bases, and 21 bases lay between the germline ends. The CDR3 extends over 19 amino acids. Looked up from germline, CDR1 is LNHDA and CDR2 is SQIVND (reference sequence). This CDR3 reads CASSIGPLFDRLANYGYTF. CDR3 bases: TGTGCCAGTAGTATAGGTCCCCTCTTCGACAGATTAGCTAACTATGGCTACACCTTC.

The chain links TRBV10-3 to TRBJ1-5; perhaps TRBD1 as D (5 bases). Trimming stripped 3 bases from V and 6 bases from J, with 9 bases between. Germline CDR1 reads ENHRY; CDR2 reads SYGVKD. The CDR3 runs to 13 residues. The CDR3 sequence: CAISEGVSQPQHF. CDR3 DNA: TGTGCCATCAGTGAAGGGGTAAGTCAGCCCCAGCATTTT.

The chain uses TRBV10-3 and TRBJ2-3, with TRBD1 as a possible D gene (5 bases). This CDR3 has 12 amino acids. Deletions cut 5 bases from V and 5 bases from J, with 8 bases between. Germline V gives CDR1 ENHRY, CDR2 SYGVKD. CDR3 sequence reads: CAISLQGDTQYF. The CDR3 DNA sequence: TGTGCCATCAGTCTTCAGGGAGATACGCAGTATTTT.

This sequence joins TRBV11-2 and TRBJ1-1; no reliable D call. Trimming pared 1 base from V and 2 bases from J, leaving 8 bases between. CDR1 is SGHAT and CDR2 is FQNNGV in the germline V gene. The CDR3 spans 14 residues. CDR3 coding DNA: TGTGCCAGCAGCTTAGGGGTCCTAAACACTGAAGCTTTCTTT. The encoded protein is CASSLGVLNTEAFF.

This clone was recorded once. J is TRBJ2-1 and V is TRBV27, with 8 nucleotides matching TRBD1. This CDR3 spans 15 amino acids. The germline V gene has CDR1 MNHEY and CDR2 SMNVEV (reference sequence). V gave up 3 bases and J gave up 7 bases; unmatched junction bases: 8. Here the CDR3 DNA reads TGTGCCAGCAGTTTGTTTTGGACAGGGTTGAATGAGCAGTTCTTC. Translating it yields CASSLFWTGLNEQFF.

This chain joins TRBV28 and TRBJ1-5, with 10 bases aligning to TRBD1. The V segment lost 3 bases and the J segment 6 bases; nucleotides outside the gene matches: 8. The CDR3 totals 16 residues. Per the germline V gene, CDR1 is MDHEN and CDR2 is SYDVKM. The CDR3 loop is CASSLSGQGVTQPQHF. In DNA form, the CDR3 reads TGTGCCAGCAGTTTGTCAGGACAGGGGGTGACTCAGCCCCAGCATTTT.

The V gene is TRBV1, the J gene TRBJ2-3. TRBV1 is a listed pseudogene. CDR3 length: 10 amino acids. This chain's CDR3 is CTSKPDTQYF. The CDR3 bases are TGCACCAGTAAACCGGATACGCAGTATTTT.

The gene calls are TRBV5-4 and TRBJ2-5; 9 bases match TRBD2. CDR1 and CDR2 from the germline V gene are SGHNT and YYREEE (reference sequence). This CDR3 has 15 amino acids. Trimming cost V 2 bases and J 1 base; bases outside gene matches: 3. CDR3 coding DNA: TGTGCCAGCAGCTTCCCGGGACTAGCCCAAGAGACCCAGTACTTC. This encodes CASSFPGLAQETQYF.

The chain carries TRBV6-6 and TRBJ2-1; D remains unclear. V was clipped by 2 bases and J by 9 bases, with 2 bases between them. CDR3 length equals 10 residues. Germline lookup yields CDR1 MNHNY and CDR2 SVGAGI (reference sequence). CDR3 nucleotide sequence: TGTGCCAGCAGTTACCCTGAGCAGTTCTTC. Protein sequence: CASSYPEQFF.

The CDR3 protein is CASSEQGTVNTGELFF. The CDR3 DNA follows: TGTGCCAGCAGCGAACAAGGGACAGTCAACACCGGGGAGCTGTTTTTT. The rearrangement joins TRBV2 to TRBJ2-2, with 7 positions matching TRBD1. Germline V gene lookup returns CDR1 SNHLY and CDR2 FYNNEI. J lost 2 bases, V lost 6 bases, and 9 bases had no gene match. The CDR3 extends over 16 amino acids. Variable domain in full (rest from reference TRBV2 and TRBJ2-2): EPEVTQTPSHQVTQMGQEVILRCVPISNHLYFYWYRQILGQKVEFLVSFYNNEISEKSEIFDDQFSVERPDGSNFTLKIRSTKLEDSAMYFCASSEQGTVNTGELFFGEGSRLTVL.

The chain combines TRBV12-5 with TRBJ1-2; TRBD1 is a possible D gene (5 bases). From germline, CDR1 is LGHNT and CDR2 FRNRAP. The CDR3 has 13 residues. Deletions cut 1 base from V and 8 bases from J, with 11 bases between. The DNA of the CDR3 is TGTGCTAGTGGTTTGGGACAGCTTATAGGCTACACCTTC. Translation: CASGLGQLIGYTF.

This rearrangement joins TRBV4-1 to TRBJ2-6, with D tentatively TRBD1 (6 bases). Germline CDR1 is MGHRA and CDR2 is YSYEKL. V lost 3 bases, J lost 2 bases, and 8 bases lay in between. The CDR3 totals 15 residues. The CDR3 here is CASSQAGAGANVLTF. The CDR3 nucleotides read TGCGCCAGCAGCCAGGCAGGGGCTGGGGCCAACGTCCTGACTTTC.

The chain recombines TRBV6-5 with TRBJ1-1; no firm D call. The germline V and J ends were trimmed by 5 bases and 4 bases, with 14 bases remaining between them. This CDR3 is built from 14 residues. Germline lookup yields CDR1 MNHEY and CDR2 SVGAGI. CDR3 residues: CASSPYRGFTEAFF. The DNA for the CDR3 is TGTGCCAGCAGTCCCTATAGAGGGTTCACTGAAGCTTTCTTT.

Of note for this clone: The identical CDR3 is also encoded by other nucleotide sequences in the sample. The J gene is TRBJ2-5, the V gene TRBV30; a weak D match, TRBD1 (5 bases). CDR1 GTSNPN and CDR2 SVGIG come from the germline V gene (reference sequence). Trimming left V 2 bases short and J 2 bases short, with 9 bases between. The CDR3 is 13 residues long. CDR3 loop: CAWSPGNQETQYF. Written as DNA, the CDR3 is TGTGCCTGGAGTCCAGGGAATCAAGAGACCCAGTACTTC. The full variable domain, completed using reference TRBV30 and TRBJ2-5, is SQTIHQWPATLVQPVGSPLSLECTVEGTSNPNLYWYRQAAGRGLQLLFYSVGIGQISSEVPQNLSASRPQDRQFILSSKKLLLSDSGFYLCAWSPGNQETQYFGPGTRLLVL.

V usage is TRBV7-9 and J usage is TRBJ1-2, with TRBD1 as a possible D gene (5 bases). Germline V CDR1 and CDR2: SEHNR, FQNEAQ (reference sequence). The CDR3 contains 13 residues. Trimming left V 2 bases short and J 7 bases short, with 11 bases between. The CDR3, as DNA: TGTGCCAGCAGCTTACTAGGGGCGGGTGGCTACACCTTC. This encodes CASSLLGAGGYTF.